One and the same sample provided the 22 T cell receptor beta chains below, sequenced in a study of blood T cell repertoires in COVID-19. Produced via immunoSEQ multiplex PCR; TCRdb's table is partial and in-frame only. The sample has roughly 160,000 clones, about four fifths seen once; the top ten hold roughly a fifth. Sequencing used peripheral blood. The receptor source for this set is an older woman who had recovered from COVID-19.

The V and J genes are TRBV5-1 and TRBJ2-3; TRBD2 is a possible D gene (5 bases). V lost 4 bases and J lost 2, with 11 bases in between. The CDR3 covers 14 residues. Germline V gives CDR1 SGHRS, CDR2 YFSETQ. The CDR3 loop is CASSTGSITDTQYF. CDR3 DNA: TGCGCCAGCAGCACGGGGTCAATCACAGATACGCAGTATTTT.

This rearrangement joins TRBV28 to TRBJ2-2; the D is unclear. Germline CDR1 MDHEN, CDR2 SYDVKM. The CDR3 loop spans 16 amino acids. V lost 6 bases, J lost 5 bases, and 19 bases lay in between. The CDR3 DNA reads TGTGCCAGCAGGCGGTTTCCCCGCGCCGGGACCGGGGAGCTGTTTTTT. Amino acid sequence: CASRRFPRAGTGELFF. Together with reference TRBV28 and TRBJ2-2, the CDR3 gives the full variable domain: DVKVTQSSRYLVKRTGEKVFLECVQDMDHENMFWYRQDPGLGLRLIYFSYDVKMKEKGDIPEGYSVSREKKERFSLILESASTNQTSMYLCASRRFPRAGTGELFFGEGSRLTVL.

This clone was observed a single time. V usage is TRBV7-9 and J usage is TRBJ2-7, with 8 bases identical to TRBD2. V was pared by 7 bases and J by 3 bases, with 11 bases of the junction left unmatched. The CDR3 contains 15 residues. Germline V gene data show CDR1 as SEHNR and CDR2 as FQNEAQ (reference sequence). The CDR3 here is CASTYPSGQGYEQYF. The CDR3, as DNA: TGTGCCAGCACCTATCCTAGCGGGCAGGGCTACGAGCAGTACTTC.

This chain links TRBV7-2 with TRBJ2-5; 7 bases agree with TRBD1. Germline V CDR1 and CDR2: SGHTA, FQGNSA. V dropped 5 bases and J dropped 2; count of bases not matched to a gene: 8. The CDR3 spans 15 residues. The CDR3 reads CASSPSWDRQETQYF. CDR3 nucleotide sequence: TGTGCCAGCAGCCCGTCTTGGGACAGACAAGAGACCCAGTACTTC.

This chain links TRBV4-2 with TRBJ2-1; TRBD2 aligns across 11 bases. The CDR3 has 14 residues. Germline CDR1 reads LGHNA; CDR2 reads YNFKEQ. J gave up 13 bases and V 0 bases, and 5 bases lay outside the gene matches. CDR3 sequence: CASSQDPGTSGQFF. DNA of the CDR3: TGTGCCAGCAGCCAAGACCCCGGGACTAGCGGTCAGTTCTTC.

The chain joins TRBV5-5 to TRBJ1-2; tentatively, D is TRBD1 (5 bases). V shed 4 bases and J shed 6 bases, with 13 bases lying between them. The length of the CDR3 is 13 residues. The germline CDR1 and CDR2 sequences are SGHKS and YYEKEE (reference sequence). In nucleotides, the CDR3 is TGTGCCAGCAGCCCAAGGGGAGGGAATGGCTACACCTTC. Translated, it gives CASSPRGGNGYTF.

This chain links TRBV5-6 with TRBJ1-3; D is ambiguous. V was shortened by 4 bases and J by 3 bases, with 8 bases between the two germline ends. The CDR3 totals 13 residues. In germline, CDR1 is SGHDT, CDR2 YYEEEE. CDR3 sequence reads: CASSPTSGNTIYF. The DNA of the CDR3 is TGTGCCAGCAGCCCCACAAGTGGAAACACCATATATTTT.

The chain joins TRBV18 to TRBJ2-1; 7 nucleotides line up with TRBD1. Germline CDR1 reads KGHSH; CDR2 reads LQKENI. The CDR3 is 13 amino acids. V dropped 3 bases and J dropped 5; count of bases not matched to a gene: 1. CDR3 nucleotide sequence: TGTGCCAGCTCACCTGACAGGGACAATGAGCAGTTCTTC. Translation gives CASSPDRDNEQFF.

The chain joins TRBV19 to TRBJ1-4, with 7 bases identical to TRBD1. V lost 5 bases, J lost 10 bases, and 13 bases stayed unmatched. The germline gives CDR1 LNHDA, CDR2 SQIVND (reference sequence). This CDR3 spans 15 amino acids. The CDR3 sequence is CASSPRTGLGVKLFF. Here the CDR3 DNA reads TGTGCCAGTAGTCCCCGGACAGGTTTGGGAGTAAAACTGTTTTTT.

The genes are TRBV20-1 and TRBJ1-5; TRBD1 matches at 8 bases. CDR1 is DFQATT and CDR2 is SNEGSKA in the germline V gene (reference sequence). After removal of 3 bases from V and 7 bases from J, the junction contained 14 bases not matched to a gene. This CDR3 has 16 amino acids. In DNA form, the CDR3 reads TGCAGTGCTAGTAGGGGCAGGGGGCGAGGGGGGCAGCCCCAGCATTTT. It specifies CSASRGRGRGGQPQHF.

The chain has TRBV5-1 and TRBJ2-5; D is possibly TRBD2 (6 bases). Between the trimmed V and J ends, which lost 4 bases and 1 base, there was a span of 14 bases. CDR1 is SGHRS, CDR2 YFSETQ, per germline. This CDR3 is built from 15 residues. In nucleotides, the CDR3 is TGCGCCAGCAGCCCAGTGGCGGGACCCCAAGAGACCCAGTACTTC. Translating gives CASSPVAGPQETQYF.

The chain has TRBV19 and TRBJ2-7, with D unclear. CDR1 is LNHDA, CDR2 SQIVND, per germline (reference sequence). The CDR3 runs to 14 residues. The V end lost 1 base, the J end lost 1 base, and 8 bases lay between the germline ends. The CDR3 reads CASSIAWQSYEQYF. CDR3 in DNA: TGTGCCAGTAGTATAGCGTGGCAGTCCTACGAGCAGTACTTC.

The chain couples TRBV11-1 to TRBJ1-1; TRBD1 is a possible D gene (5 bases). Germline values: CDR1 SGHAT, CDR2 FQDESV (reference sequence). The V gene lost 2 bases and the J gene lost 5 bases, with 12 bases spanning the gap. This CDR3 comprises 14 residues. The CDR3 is CASSLYGGGTEAFF. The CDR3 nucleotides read TGTGCCAGCAGCTTATACGGGGGAGGGACTGAAGCTTTCTTT.

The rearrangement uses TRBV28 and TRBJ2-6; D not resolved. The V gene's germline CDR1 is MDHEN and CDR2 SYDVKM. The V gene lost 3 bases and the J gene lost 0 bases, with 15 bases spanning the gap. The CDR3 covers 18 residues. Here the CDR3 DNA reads TGTGCCAGCAGTTTTGCAATGCAGGCCCCCTCTGGGGCCAACGTCCTGACTTTC. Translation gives CASSFAMQAPSGANVLTF. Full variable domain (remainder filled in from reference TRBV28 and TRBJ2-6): DVKVTQSSRYLVKRTGEKVFLECVQDMDHENMFWYRQDPGLGLRLIYFSYDVKMKEKGDIPEGYSVSREKKERFSLILESASTNQTSMYLCASSFAMQAPSGANVLTFGAGSRLTVL.

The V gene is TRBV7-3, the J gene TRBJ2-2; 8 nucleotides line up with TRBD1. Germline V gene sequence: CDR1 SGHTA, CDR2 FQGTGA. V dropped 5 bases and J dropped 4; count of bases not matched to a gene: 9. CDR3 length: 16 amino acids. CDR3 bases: TGTGCCAGCAGCCCGCAGGGGGCGGCGGGCACCGGGGAGCTGTTTTTT. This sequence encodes CASSPQGAAGTGELFF.

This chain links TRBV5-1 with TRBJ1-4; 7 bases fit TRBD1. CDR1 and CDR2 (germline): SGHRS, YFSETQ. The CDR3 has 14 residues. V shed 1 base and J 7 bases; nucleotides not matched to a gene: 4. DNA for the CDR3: TGCGCCAGCAGCTTGTCCAGGACAGGTGAAAAACTGTTTTTT. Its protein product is CASSLSRTGEKLFF.

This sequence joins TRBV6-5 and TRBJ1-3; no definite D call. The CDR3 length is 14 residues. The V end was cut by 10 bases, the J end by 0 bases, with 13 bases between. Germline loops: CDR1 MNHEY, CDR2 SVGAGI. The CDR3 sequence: CATRTGFSGNTIYF. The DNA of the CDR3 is TGTGCCACCAGGACGGGATTCTCTGGAAACACCATATATTTT.

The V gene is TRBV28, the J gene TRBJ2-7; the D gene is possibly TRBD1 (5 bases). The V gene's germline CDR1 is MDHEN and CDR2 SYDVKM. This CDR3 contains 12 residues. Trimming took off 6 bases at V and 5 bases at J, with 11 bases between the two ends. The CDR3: CASSQTRDEQYF. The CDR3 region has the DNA TGTGCCAGCAGCCAGACCAGGGACGAGCAGTACTTC.

CDR3 nucleotides: TGCGCCAGCAGCCGACAGGGCCAGGGGGATGGCTACACCTTC. Its protein is CASSRQGQGDGYTF. The chain has TRBV5-1 and TRBJ1-2; 7 positions match TRBD1. V lost 4 bases and J lost 6; bases outside the gene matches: 9. The CDR3 totals 14 residues. Germline CDR1 and CDR2: SGHRS and YFSETQ.

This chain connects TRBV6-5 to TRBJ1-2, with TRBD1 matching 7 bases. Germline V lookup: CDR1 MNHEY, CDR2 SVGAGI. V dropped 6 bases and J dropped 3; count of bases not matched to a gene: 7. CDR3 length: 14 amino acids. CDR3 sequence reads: CASSPAQGYYGYTF. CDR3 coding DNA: TGTGCCAGCAGCCCCGCACAGGGGTACTATGGCTACACCTTC.

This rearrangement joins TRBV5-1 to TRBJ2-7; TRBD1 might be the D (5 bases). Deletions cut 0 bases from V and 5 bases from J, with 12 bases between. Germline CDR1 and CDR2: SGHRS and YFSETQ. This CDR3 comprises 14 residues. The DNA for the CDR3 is TGCGCCAGCAGCTTGGCCGGCCCCAGGGACGAGCAGTACTTC. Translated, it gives CASSLAGPRDEQYF.

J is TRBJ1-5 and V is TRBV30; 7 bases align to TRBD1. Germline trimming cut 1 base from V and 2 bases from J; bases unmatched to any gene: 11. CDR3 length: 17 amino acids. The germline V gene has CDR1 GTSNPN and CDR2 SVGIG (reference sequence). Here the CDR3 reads CAWSAGGIAGGNQPQHF. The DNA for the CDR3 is TGTGCCTGGAGTGCAGGGGGGATTGCCGGGGGCAATCAGCCCCAGCATTTT.